Sequencing of this T cell receptor (beta chain) was carried out in a study of radiotherapy plus CTLA-4 blockade in lung cancer. Study-level background: Among all patients, approximately 18% showed objective responses, while approximately 30% had disease control.

With respect to this clone: Its specificity is not known.

Study-wide points: Early blood T cell clone changes and increased post-radiation serum interferon-beta were reportedly the strongest response predictors. Expansion of tumor-derived TCR clones was observed in blood after radiotherapy plus ipilimumab.

This CDR3 contains 14 residues. Trimming pared 2 bases from V and 6 bases from J, leaving 11 bases between. Germline CDR1 and CDR2: SGHVS and FQNEAQ. Each patient with chemo-refractory metastatic non-small-cell lung cancer was treated with focal radiation plus CTLA-4 blockade using ipilimumab. This table comes from immunoSEQ multiplex PCR, and its TCRdb copy is limited to in-frame clones, with some not included. The sample lists 70,000 to 95,000 clones; around 86% were seen once. The chain combines TRBV7-8 with TRBJ1-5, with a possible D match to TRBD1 (6 bases). The source is a human donor with non-small cell lung cancer that progressed on radiotherapy plus ipilimumab. Specimen: peripheral blood, collected from a patient treated with radiotherapy plus ipilimumab. The CDR3 nucleotides read TGTGCCAGCAGCTTAACAGGGAGGGGTCAGCCCCAGCATTTT. Residues: CASSLTGRGQPQHF.